The clone carrying this T cell receptor (beta chain) has a handful of counts. Its antigen remains unidentified. The sample is drawn from a study of cytomegalovirus exposure and HLA in healthy donors. Study outcomes and limitations: Reports described diagnosis of cytomegalovirus status by the classifier as highly specific and sensitive. Three chains tied to CMV proved CMV antigen-specific in vitro.

The study ran its PCR with 60 Vbeta and 13 Jbeta primers. This table comes from immunoSEQ multiplex PCR, and its TCRdb copy is limited to in-frame clones, with some not included. The sample holds about 140,000 clones; roughly 77% are singletons and the top ten take approximately 10%. Healthy individuals who donated bone marrow served as the donors. The germline gives CDR1 MDHEN, CDR2 SYDVKM. The CDR3 loop spans 14 amino acids. Trimming took off 7 bases at V and 8 bases at J, with 17 bases between the two ends. Sequencing was carried out using PBMCs. The TCR originated in a man younger than 35 in good health and CMV-seropositive. The chain uses TRBV28 and TRBJ1-4; D possibly corresponds to TRBD1 (5 bases). CDR3 coding DNA: TGTGCCAGCACCGAATCAGGGAGGGGAGAAAAACTGTTTTTT. Translation gives CASTESGRGEKLFF.